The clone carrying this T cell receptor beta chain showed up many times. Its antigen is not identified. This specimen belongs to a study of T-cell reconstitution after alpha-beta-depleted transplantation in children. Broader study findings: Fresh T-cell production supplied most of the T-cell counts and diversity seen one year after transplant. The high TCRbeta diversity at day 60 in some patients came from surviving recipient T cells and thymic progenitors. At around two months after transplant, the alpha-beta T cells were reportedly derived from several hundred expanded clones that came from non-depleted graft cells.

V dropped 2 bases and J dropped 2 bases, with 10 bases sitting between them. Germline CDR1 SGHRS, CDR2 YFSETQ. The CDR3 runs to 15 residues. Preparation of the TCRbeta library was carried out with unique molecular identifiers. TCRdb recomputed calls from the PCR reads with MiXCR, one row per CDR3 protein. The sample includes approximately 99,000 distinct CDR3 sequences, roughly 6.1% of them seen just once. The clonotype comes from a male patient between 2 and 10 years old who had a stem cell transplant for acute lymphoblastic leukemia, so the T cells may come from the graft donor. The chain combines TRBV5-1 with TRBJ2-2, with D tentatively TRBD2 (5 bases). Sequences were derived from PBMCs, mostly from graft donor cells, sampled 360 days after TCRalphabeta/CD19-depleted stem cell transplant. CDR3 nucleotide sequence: TGCGCCAGCAGCTTTGTCTCGGGAAACACCGGGGAGCTGTTTTTT. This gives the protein CASSFVSGNTGELFF. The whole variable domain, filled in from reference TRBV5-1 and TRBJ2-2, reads KAGVTQTPRYLIKTRGQQVTLSCSPISGHRSVSWYQQTPGQGLQFLFEYFSETQRNKGNFPGRFSGRQFSNSRSEMNVSTLELGDSALYLCASSFVSGNTGELFFGEGSRLTVL.